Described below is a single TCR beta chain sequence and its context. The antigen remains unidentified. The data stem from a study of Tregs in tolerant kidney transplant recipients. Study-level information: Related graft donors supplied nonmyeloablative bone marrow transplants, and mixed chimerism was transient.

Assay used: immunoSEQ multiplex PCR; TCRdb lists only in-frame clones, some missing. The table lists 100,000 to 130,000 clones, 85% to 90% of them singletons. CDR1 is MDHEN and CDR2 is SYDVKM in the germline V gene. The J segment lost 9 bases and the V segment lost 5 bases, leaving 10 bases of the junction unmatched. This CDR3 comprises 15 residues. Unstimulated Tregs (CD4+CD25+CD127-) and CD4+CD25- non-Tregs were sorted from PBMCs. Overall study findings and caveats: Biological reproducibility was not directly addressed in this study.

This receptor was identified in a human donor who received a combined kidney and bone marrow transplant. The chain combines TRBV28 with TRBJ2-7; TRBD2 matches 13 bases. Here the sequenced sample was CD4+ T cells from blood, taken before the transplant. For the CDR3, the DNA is TGTGCCAGCAGTCCGACCCGGACTAGCGGGAGAGCGCAGTACTTC. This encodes CASSPTRTSGRAQYF.